This entry lists 20 T cell receptor beta chains sequenced from one sample in a study of CD8 T cells in ankylosing spondylitis. TCRdb called the 5' RACE reads again in MiXCR, with one record for every CDR3 protein. Among some 130,000 distinct CDR3 sequences, approximately 10% were seen once, and the ten largest hold 4.1%. Sequenced sample: blood, either unsorted or a sorted T cell fraction (not recorded which). The receptors were sampled from a female donor with ankylosing spondylitis or in good health (not recorded which).

This clonotype came up many times. The chain joins TRBV27 to TRBJ2-7; D is possibly TRBD1 or TRBD2 (5 bases each). The CDR3 is made up of 15 amino acids. Germline assignment: CDR1 MNHEY and CDR2 SMNVEV (reference sequence). Trimming removed 9 bases at V and 2 bases at J, with 20 bases between. CDR3: CARPRGTGLAYEQYF. CDR3 DNA: TGTGCCAGACCTCGGGGAACAGGACTTGCCTACGAGCAGTACTTC.

V and J are TRBV7-8 and TRBJ2-1; tentatively, D is TRBD2 (5 bases). Per the germline V gene, CDR1 is SGHVS and CDR2 is FQNEAQ. CDR3 length: 17 residues. The V end lost 0 bases, the J end lost 0 bases, and 12 bases lay between the germline ends. This chain's CDR3 is CASSLAGSGSSYNEQFF. CDR3 DNA: TGTGCCAGCAGCTTAGCAGGGAGCGGTAGCTCCTACAATGAGCAGTTCTTC.

The chain employs TRBV29-1 and TRBJ1-1, with D unclear. CDR1 SQVTM and CDR2 ANQGSEA come from the germline V gene. CDR3 length: 15 amino acids. Trimming cost V 2 bases and J 0 bases, with 13 bases left between them. CDR3 nucleotide sequence: TGCAGCGTTGAATCGGTGGAACTCCTGAACACTGAAGCTTTCTTT. It specifies CSVESVELLNTEAFF.

This clonotype was observed many times. The chain recombines TRBV5-1 with TRBJ1-2, with 7 bases aligning to TRBD1. CDR1 and CDR2 from the germline V gene are SGHRS and YFSETQ. V lost 2 bases to trimming and J lost 2 bases; unmatched junction nucleotides: 3. The length of the CDR3 is 14 residues. The DNA for the CDR3 is TGCGCCAGCAGCTTTACGGACAGGAACTATGGCTACACCTTC. The encoded protein is CASSFTDRNYGYTF.

The V gene is TRBV28, the J gene TRBJ1-2; D not resolved. The CDR3 loop spans 17 amino acids. Germline-derived CDR1 and CDR2 are MDHEN and SYDVKM. Trimming cost V 8 bases and J 12 bases, with 34 bases left between them. The CDR3 sequence is CASLTSRTASLKRGDTF. CDR3 DNA: TGTGCCAGCCTAACTTCGAGAACAGCCTCCCTGAAGCGAGGCGACACCTTC.

The genes are TRBV6-1 and TRBJ2-5; D is possibly TRBD1 or TRBD2 (6 bases each). V lost 6 bases and J lost 3, with 17 bases in between. CDR3 length: 15 amino acids. Germline loops: CDR1 MNHNS, CDR2 SASEGT. The CDR3 region is CASSRTGAKEETQYF. The CDR3 DNA sequence: TGTGCCAGCAGCCGAACGGGGGCGAAGGAAGAGACCCAGTACTTC.

This clonotype was seen at least ten times. This chain connects TRBV9 to TRBJ1-3; no firm D call. Germline V gives CDR1 SGDLS, CDR2 YYNGEE. V was cut by 0 bases and J by 2 bases, with 9 bases left in between. The CDR3 consists of 15 residues. CDR3 region: CASSVGGIAGNTIYF. The CDR3 region has the DNA TGTGCCAGCAGCGTAGGAGGGATTGCTGGAAACACCATATATTTT.

V gene TRBV28 combines with J gene TRBJ1-4; tentative D call: TRBD1 (5 bases). The CDR3 runs to 15 residues. V was cut by 4 bases and J by 6 bases, with 15 bases left in between. Germline-derived CDR1 and CDR2 are MDHEN and SYDVKM. This chain's CDR3 is CASSSPGGEDEKLFF. In DNA form, the CDR3 reads TGTGCCAGCAGTTCGCCGGGGGGTGAGGATGAAAAACTGTTTTTT. Drawing the rest from reference TRBV28 and TRBJ1-4, the complete variable domain is DVKVTQSSRYLVKRTGEKVFLECVQDMDHENMFWYRQDPGLGLRLIYFSYDVKMKEKGDIPEGYSVSREKKERFSLILESASTNQTSMYLCASSSPGGEDEKLFFGSGTQLSVL.

Many counts were recorded for this clonotype. The chain uses TRBV20-1 and TRBJ2-7; 10 bases line up with TRBD1. The length of the CDR3 is 15 residues. Germline trimming cut 6 bases from V and 4 bases from J; bases unmatched to any gene: 12. The germline gives CDR1 DFQATT, CDR2 SNEGSKA (reference sequence). The CDR3 is CSAESGQGVSYEQYF. In nucleotides, the CDR3 is TGCAGTGCCGAAAGTGGACAGGGGGTTTCTTACGAGCAGTACTTC.

The chain combines TRBV19 with TRBJ2-1; 13 bases are shared with TRBD2. This CDR3 spans 15 amino acids. After removal of 5 bases from V and 8 bases from J, the junction contained 6 bases not matched to a gene. Germline CDR1 and CDR2: LNHDA and SQIVND (reference sequence). Here the CDR3 DNA reads TGTGCCAGTAGTGACTCCGGACTAGCGGGAGATGAGCAGTTCTTC. Its translation: CASSDSGLAGDEQFF.

The genes are TRBV5-1 and TRBJ2-1, with 10 bases aligning to TRBD2. Unmatched junction bases numbered 6, after V lost 10 bases and J lost 5 bases. Per germline, CDR1 SGHRS and CDR2 YFSETQ. This CDR3 has 13 residues. This chain's CDR3 is CAQREGFDNEQFF. As DNA, the CDR3 is TGCGCCCAGCGGGAGGGGTTCGACAATGAGCAGTTCTTC.

Turning to this clonotype: Since a much larger clone is just one base distant, this may be a read error. This sequence joins TRBV24-1 and TRBJ2-3; 7 bases fit TRBD2. Trimming cost V 5 bases and J 2 bases; bases outside gene matches: 9. CDR1 is KGHDR and CDR2 is SFDVKD in the germline V gene. The CDR3 has 16 residues. The chain's CDR3 is CATSGPPGGITDTQYF. The DNA of the CDR3 is TGTGCCACCAGTGGGCCTCCGGGGGGTATCACAGATACGCAGTATTTT.

This clonotype was counted at least ten times. V usage is TRBV30 and J usage is TRBJ1-1; the D gene is possibly TRBD1 (5 bases). V gave up 2 bases and J gave up 1 base, with 14 bases separating them. Germline V lookup: CDR1 GTSNPN, CDR2 SVGIG (reference sequence). The CDR3 has 15 amino acids. The CDR3 bases are TGTGCCTGGAGTCCCGGGGGAGCTCGGAACACTGAAGCTTTCTTT. This codes for CAWSPGGARNTEAFF.

This clonotype has a count of ten or more. The J gene is TRBJ2-1, the V gene TRBV3-1; possible D gene TRBD2, 7 bases. From germline, CDR1 is LGHDT and CDR2 YNNKEL (reference sequence). Trimming stripped 3 bases from V and 0 bases from J, with 12 bases between. The CDR3 length is 16 residues. CDR3 DNA: TGTGCCAGCAGCCACCGCGGGGGCCACTCCTACAATGAGCAGTTCTTC. As protein: CASSHRGGHSYNEQFF.

This clonotype was seen at least ten times. The chain links TRBV5-1 to TRBJ2-1; 7 bases are a match to TRBD2. Germline CDR1 and CDR2: SGHRS and YFSETQ. The CDR3 is 15 amino acids. The V segment lost 1 base and the J segment 1 base; nucleotides outside the gene matches: 2. The CDR3 sequence: CASSLYGGSYNEQFF. CDR3 sequence (DNA): TGCGCCAGCAGCTTGTACGGGGGGTCCTACAATGAGCAGTTCTTC.

This clonotype occurred many times. The chain couples TRBV30 to TRBJ1-1; D gene uncertain. Germline values: CDR1 GTSNPN, CDR2 SVGIG (reference sequence). V lost 3 bases and J lost 1, with 9 bases in between. The CDR3 length is 13 residues. The CDR3 sequence is CAWSDDGNTEAFF. CDR3 bases: TGTGCCTGGAGCGATGACGGGAACACTGAAGCTTTCTTT.

This clonotype came up many times. The CDR3: CASSLAQGGEQYF. The CDR3 DNA reads as TGTGCCAGCAGCTTAGCGCAAGGAGGCGAGCAGTACTTC. This chain connects TRBV7-7 to TRBJ2-7; D may be TRBD2 (5 bases). Germline V gene sequence: CDR1 SSHAT, CDR2 FNYEAQ (reference sequence). The CDR3 runs 13 residues. The V end was cut by 0 bases, the J end by 6 bases, with 9 bases between. The whole variable domain, filled in from reference TRBV7-7 and TRBJ2-7, reads GAGVSQSPRYKVTKRGQDVTLRCDPISSHATLYWYQQALGQGPEFLTYFNYEAQPDKSGLPSDRFSAERPEGSISTLTIQRTEQRDSAMYRCASSLAQGGEQYFGPGTRLTVT.

This chain connects TRBV5-1 to TRBJ2-1, with TRBD2 matching 7 bases. In germline, CDR1 is SGHRS, CDR2 YFSETQ. V shed 7 bases and J 5 bases; nucleotides not matched to a gene: 3. The CDR3 runs to 12 residues. CDR3: CASGTTNNEQFF. CDR3 DNA: TGCGCCAGCGGGACTACTAACAATGAGCAGTTCTTC.

The CDR3 DNA reads as TGTGCCTGTGACTCGGCCTACGAGGCAAAACTGTTTTTT. Its protein is CACDSAYEAKLFF. J is TRBJ1-4 and V is TRBV30; D is unresolved. This CDR3 region has 13 residues. Germline values: CDR1 GTSNPN, CDR2 SVGIG (reference sequence). The V end was cut by 6 bases, the J end by 10 bases, with 18 bases between.

In regard to this clonotype: This could be a read error, since a much larger clone is one nucleotide away. The chain recombines TRBV12-3 or TRBV12-4 with TRBJ2-1; 10 bases match TRBD2. The CDR3 is made up of 15 amino acids. The V gene end was trimmed by 7 bases and the J gene end by 7 bases; junction bases not matched to a gene: 10. Written as DNA, the CDR3 is TGTGCCAGCATTCGTAGCGGGAGGACCTCGAATGAGCAGTTCTTC. Translating gives CASIRSGRTSNEQFF.